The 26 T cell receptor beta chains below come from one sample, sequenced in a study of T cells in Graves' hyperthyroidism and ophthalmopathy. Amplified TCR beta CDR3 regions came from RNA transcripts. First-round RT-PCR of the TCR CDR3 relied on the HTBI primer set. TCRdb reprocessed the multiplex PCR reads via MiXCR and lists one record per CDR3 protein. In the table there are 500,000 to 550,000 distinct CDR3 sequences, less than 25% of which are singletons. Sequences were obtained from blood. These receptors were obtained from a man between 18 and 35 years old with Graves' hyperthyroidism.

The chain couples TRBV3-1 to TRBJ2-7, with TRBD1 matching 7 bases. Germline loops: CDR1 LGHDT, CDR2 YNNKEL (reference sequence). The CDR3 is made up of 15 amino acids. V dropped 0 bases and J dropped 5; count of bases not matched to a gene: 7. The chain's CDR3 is CASSQDMGQWNEQYF. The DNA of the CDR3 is TGTGCCAGCAGCCAAGACATGGGACAGTGGAACGAGCAGTACTTC.

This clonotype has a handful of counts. The CDR3 loop is CASSSTGGHADTQYF. The CDR3 region has the DNA TGTGCCAGCAGTTCTACGGGGGGGCACGCGGATACGCAGTATTTT. The chain couples TRBV7-3 to TRBJ2-3, with 8 bases matching TRBD2. V dropped 6 bases and J dropped 6; count of bases not matched to a gene: 11. Germline V gene lookup returns CDR1 SGHTA and CDR2 FQGTGA. The CDR3 consists of 15 residues.

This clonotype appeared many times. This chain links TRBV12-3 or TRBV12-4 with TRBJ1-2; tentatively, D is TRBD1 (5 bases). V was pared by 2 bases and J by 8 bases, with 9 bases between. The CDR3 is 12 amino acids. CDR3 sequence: CASSLQGMGYTF. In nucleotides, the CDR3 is TGTGCCAGCAGTTTACAGGGAATGGGCTACACCTTC.

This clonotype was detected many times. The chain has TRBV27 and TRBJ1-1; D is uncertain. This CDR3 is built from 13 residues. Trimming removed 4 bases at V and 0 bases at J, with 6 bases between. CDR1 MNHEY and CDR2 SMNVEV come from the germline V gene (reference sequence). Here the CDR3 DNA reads TGTGCCAGCAGTTCCCTGATGAACACTGAAGCTTTCTTT. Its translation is CASSSLMNTEAFF.

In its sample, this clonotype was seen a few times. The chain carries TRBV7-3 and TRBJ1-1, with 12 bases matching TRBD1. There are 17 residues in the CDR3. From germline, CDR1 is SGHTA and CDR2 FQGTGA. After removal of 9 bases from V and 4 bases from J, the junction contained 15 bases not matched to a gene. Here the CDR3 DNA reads TGTGCCAGAGCCTCAAAGGGGGACAGGGGGCGCGGCACTGAAGCTTTCTTT. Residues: CARASKGDRGRGTEAFF.

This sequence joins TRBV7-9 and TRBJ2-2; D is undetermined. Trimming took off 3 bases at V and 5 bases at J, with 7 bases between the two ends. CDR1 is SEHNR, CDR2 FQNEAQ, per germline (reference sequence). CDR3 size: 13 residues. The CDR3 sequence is CASSLESTGELFF. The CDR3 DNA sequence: TGTGCCAGCAGCTTGGAAAGTACCGGGGAGCTGTTTTTT.

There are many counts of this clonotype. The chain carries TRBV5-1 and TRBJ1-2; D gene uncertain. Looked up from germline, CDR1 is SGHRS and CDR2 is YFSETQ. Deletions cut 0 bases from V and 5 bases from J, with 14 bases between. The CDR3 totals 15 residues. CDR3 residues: CASSLEGSAAYGYTF. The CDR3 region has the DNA TGCGCCAGCAGCTTGGAAGGCTCCGCCGCTTATGGCTACACCTTC.

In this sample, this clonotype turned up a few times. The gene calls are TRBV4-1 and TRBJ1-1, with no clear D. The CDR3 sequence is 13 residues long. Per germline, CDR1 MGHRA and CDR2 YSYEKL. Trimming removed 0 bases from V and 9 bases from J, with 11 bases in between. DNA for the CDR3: TGCGCCAGCAGCCAAGATCTAGGGATTAAAGCTTTCTTT. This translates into CASSQDLGIKAFF.

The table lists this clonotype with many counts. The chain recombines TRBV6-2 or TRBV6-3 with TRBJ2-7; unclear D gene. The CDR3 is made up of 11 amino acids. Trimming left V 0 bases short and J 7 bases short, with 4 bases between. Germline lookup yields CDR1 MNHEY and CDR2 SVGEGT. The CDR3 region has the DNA TGTGCCAGCAGTTACTCCGATGAGCAGTACTTC. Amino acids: CASSYSDEQYF.

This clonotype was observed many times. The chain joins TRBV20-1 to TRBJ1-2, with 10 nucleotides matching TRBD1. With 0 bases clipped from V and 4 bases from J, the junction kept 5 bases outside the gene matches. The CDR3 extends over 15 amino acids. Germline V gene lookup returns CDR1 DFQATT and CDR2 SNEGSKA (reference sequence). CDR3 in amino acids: CSARERGQGSYGYTF. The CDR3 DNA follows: TGCAGTGCTAGAGAGAGGGGACAGGGGTCCTATGGCTACACCTTC.

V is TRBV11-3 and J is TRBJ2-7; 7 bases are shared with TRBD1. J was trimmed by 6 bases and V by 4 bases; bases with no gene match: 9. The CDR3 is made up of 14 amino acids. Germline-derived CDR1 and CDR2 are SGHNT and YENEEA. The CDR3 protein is CASSSEGARGEQYF. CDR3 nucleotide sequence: TGTGCCAGCAGCTCCGAGGGGGCGCGAGGCGAGCAGTACTTC.

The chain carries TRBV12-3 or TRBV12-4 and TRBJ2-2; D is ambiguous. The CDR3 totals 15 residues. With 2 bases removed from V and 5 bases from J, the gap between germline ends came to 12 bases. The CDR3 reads CASSLPPDLTGELFF. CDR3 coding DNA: TGTGCCAGCAGTTTACCCCCTGACCTAACCGGGGAGCTGTTTTTT.

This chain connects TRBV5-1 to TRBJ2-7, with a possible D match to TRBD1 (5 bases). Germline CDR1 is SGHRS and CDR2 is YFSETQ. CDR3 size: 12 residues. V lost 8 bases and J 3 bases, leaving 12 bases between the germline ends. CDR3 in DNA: TGCGCCAGTTTTACGACAGTCTACGAGCAGTACTTC. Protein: CASFTTVYEQYF.

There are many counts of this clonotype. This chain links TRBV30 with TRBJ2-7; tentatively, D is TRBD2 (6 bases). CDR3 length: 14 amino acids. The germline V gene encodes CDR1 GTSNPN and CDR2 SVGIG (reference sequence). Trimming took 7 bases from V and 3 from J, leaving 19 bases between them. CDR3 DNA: TGTGCCTTTTTAACTGGCGGGGCGGACTACGAGCAGTACTTC. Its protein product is CAFLTGGADYEQYF.

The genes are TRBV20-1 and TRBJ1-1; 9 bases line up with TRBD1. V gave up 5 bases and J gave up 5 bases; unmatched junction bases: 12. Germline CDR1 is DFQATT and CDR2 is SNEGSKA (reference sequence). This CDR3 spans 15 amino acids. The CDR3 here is CSAPPDRGRKTEAFF. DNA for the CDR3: TGCAGTGCTCCCCCGGACAGGGGACGAAAAACTGAAGCTTTCTTT.

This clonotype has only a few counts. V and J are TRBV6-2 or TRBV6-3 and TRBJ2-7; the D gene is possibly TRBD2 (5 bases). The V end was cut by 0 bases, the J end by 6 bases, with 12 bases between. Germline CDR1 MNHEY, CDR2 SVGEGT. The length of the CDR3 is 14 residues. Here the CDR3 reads CASSYSGMTAEQYF. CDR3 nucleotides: TGTGCCAGCAGTTACTCCGGGATGACTGCCGAGCAGTACTTC.

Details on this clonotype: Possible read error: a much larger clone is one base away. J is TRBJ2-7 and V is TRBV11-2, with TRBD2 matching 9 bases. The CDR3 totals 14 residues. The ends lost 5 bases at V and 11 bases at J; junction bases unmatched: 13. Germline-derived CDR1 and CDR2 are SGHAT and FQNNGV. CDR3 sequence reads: CASSPIRYSGREYF. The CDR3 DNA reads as TGTGCCAGCAGCCCAATTCGGTATAGCGGGAGAGAGTACTTC. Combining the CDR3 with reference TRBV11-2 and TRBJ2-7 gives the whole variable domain EAGVAQSPRYKIIEKRQSVAFWCNPISGHATLYWYQQILGQGPKLLIQFQNNGVVDDSQLPKDRFSAERLKGVDSTLKIQPAKLEDSAVYLCASSPIRYSGREYFGPGTRLTVT.

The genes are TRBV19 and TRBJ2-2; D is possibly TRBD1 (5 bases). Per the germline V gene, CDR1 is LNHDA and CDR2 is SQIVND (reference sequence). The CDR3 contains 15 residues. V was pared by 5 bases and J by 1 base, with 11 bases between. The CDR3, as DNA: TGTGCCAGTAGTCGGTGGCAGGGGAACACCGGGGAGCTGTTTTTT. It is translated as CASSRWQGNTGELFF.

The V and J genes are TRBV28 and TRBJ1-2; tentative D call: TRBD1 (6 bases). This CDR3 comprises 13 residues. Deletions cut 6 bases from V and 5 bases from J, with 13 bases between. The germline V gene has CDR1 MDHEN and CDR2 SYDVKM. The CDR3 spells CASSTGLGYGYTF. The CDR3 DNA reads TGTGCCAGCAGCACAGGGTTGGGGTATGGCTACACCTTC.

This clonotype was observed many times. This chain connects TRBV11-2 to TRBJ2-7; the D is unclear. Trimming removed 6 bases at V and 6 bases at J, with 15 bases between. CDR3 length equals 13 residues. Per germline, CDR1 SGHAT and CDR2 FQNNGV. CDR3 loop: CASSSFRQGEQYF. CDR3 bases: TGTGCCAGCAGTTCATTCCGACAAGGCGAGCAGTACTTC.

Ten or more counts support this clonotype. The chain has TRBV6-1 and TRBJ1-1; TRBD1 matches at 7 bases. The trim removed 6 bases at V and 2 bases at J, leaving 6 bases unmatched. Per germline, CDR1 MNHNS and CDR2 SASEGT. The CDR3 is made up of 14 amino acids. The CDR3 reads CASSRTGGNTEAFF. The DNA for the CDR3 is TGTGCCAGCAGCCGGACAGGCGGAAACACTGAAGCTTTCTTT.

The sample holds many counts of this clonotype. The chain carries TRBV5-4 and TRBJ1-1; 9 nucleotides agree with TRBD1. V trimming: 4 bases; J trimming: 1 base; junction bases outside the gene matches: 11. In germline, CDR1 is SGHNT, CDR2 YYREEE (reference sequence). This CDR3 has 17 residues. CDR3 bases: TGTGCCAGCAGCGTGGGACAGGGTGGGCGAGGGAACACTGAAGCTTTCTTT. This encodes CASSVGQGGRGNTEAFF. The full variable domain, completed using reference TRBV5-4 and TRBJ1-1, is ETGVTQSPTHLIKTRGQQVTLRCSSQSGHNTVSWYQQALGQGPQFIFQYYREEENGRGNFPPRFSGLQFPNYSSELNVNALELDDSALYLCASSVGQGGRGNTEAFFGQGTRLTVV.

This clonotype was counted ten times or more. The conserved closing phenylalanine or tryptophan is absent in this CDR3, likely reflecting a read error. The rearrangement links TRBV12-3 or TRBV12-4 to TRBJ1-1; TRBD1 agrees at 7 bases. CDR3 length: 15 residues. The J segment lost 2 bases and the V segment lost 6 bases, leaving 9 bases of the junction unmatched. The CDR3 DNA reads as TGTGCCAGCAGCCTATCAGGGGGATTTAACACTGAAGCTTTCCTT. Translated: CASSLSGGFNTEAFL.

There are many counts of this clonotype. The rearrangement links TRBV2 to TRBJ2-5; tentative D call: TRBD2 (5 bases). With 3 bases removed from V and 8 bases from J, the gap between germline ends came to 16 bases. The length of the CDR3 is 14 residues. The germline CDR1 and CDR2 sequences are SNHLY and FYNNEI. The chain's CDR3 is CASSEARRGRTQYF. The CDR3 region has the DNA TGTGCCAGCAGTGAGGCCCGCCGGGGTCGAACCCAGTACTTC.

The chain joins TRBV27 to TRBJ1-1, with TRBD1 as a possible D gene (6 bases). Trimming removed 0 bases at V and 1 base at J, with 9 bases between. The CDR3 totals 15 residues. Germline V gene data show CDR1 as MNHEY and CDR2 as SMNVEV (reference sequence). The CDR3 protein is CASSLSWGRNTEAFF. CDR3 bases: TGTGCCAGCAGTTTATCGTGGGGGCGGAACACTGAAGCTTTCTTT.

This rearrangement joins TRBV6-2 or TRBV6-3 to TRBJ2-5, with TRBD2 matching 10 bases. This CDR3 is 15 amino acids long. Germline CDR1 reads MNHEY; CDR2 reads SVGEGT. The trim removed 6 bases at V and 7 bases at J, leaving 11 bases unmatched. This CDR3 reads CASRSSGRAVGTQYF. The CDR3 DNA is TGTGCCAGCAGGTCAAGCGGGAGGGCCGTCGGGACCCAGTACTTC.